One TCR beta chain is described in this entry. Trimming removed 4 bases from V and 3 bases from J, with 13 bases in between. Germline loops: CDR1 SQVTM, CDR2 ANQGSEA. CDR3 size: 13 residues. TCRdb ran MiXCR on the RT-PCR reads and lists one entry per CDR3 protein. The sample has fewer than 600,000 distinct CDR3 sequences, around 7.9% seen once. The record originates from a study of response to subunit inactivated influenza vaccine. This TCR was recovered from a man aged 50 to 69 who received an inactivated influenza vaccine. The specimen was PBMCs from blood, collected less than 30 months after vaccination. The rearrangement uses TRBV29-1 and TRBJ2-7; D unresolved. The CDR3 DNA sequence: TGCAGCGTTGTGGGTCCACTTCACTACGAGCAGTACTTC. This codes for CSVVGPLHYEQYF.